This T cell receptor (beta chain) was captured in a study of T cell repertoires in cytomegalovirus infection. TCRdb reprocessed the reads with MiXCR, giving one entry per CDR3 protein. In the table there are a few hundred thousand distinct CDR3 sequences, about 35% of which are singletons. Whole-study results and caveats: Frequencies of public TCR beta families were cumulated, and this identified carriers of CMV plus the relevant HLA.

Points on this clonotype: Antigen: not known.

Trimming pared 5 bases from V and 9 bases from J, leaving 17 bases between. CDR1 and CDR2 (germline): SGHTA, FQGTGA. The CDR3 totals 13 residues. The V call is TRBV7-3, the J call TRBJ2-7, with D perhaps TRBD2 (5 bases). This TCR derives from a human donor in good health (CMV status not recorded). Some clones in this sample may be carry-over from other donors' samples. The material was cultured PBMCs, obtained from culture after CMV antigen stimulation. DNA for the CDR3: TGTGCCAGCAGCCTAGGACCTTCCGAGGGGCAGTACTTC. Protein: CASSLGPSEGQYF.